These T cell receptor beta chains were read from a single sample in a study of Graves' ophthalmopathy and Graves' hyperthyroidism. Each CDR3 protein is one row after TCRdb ran MiXCR on the multiplex PCR reads. The table records about 39,000 distinct CDR3 sequences, about half of them present only once. Sequenced: peripheral blood. The receptors were sampled from an adult woman with stable Graves' hyperthyroidism. Each CDR3 is given with its conserved first and last residue. A D gene is named only where the DNA matches it firmly. The size entry is marked missing in some rows and otherwise reads once, few, many or a size class.

j_call: TRBJ2-3
clone_size: many
d_call: NA
v_call: TRBV19
cdr3_nt: TGTGCCAGTAGTAGAGGGGGCACAGATACGCAGTATTTT
cdr3_aa: CASSRGGTDTQYF

j_call: TRBJ2-7
clone_size: NA
d_call: NA
v_call: TRBV11-2
cdr3_nt: TGTGCCAGCAGCTTAGATCGGAGTGAGCAGTACTTC
cdr3_aa: CASSLDRSEQYF

j_call: TRBJ2-1
clone_size: NA
d_call: NA
v_call: TRBV6-6
cdr3_nt: TGTGCCAGCAAGGACGGTTACAATGGGCAGTTCTTC
cdr3_aa: CASKDGYNGQFF

j_call: TRBJ1-2
clone_size: NA
d_call: NA
v_call: TRBV7-2
cdr3_nt: TGTGCCAGCAGCCGAAACGGTGGACCGCGCTGCACCTTC
cdr3_aa: CASSRNGGPRCTF

j_call: TRBJ2-5
clone_size: many
d_call: TRBD1
v_call: TRBV12-3/TRBV12-4
cdr3_nt: TGTGCCAGCAGGCGTACGCAATTACAGGGGACAGAGACCCAGTACTTC
cdr3_aa: CASRRTQLQGTETQYF

j_call: TRBJ2-5
clone_size: once
d_call: TRBD1
v_call: TRBV7-9
cdr3_nt: TGTGCCAGCAGCTCAGGGACAGACCAGCGAGAGACCCAGTACTTC
cdr3_aa: CASSSGTDQRETQYF

j_call: TRBJ2-3
clone_size: many
d_call: TRBD2
v_call: TRBV11-1
cdr3_nt: TGTGCCAGCAGCCACGGGACTAGCAGGACGAGGGGTACGCAGTATTTT
cdr3_aa: CASSHGTSRTRGTQYF

j_call: TRBJ2-7
clone_size: many
d_call: TRBD2
v_call: TRBV19
cdr3_nt: TGTGCCAGTACTCACCAGCTAGCGGGAGGGCCTCTCGAGCAGTACTTC
cdr3_aa: CASTHQLAGGPLEQYF

j_call: TRBJ2-7
clone_size: NA
d_call: NA
v_call: TRBV5-1
cdr3_nt: TGCGCCAGCAGCTTGGGTCCGGTGGGGTCCTACAGCGAGCAGTACTTC
cdr3_aa: CASSLGPVGSYSEQYF

j_call: TRBJ1-5
clone_size: many
d_call: TRBD1
v_call: TRBV20-1
cdr3_nt: TGCAGTGCGGAGAGGGGGACAGGGGGAGGCAATCAGCCCCAGCATTTT
cdr3_aa: CSAERGTGGGNQPQHF

j_call: TRBJ2-7
clone_size: NA
d_call: TRBD1
v_call: TRBV29-1
cdr3_nt: TGCAGCGTGATGGGACAGGGAATCGAGCAGTACTTC
cdr3_aa: CSVMGQGIEQYF

j_call: TRBJ2-7
clone_size: once
d_call: NA
v_call: TRBV27
cdr3_nt: TGTGCCAGCAGTCCCTACGGCCGCCTAGCGGCAGGGGAGGGGTACGAGCAGTACTTC
cdr3_aa: CASSPYGRLAAGEGYEQYF

j_call: TRBJ1-5
clone_size: NA
d_call: NA
v_call: TRBV5-1
cdr3_nt: TGCGCCAGCAGCTTGGAACACGGGGAGACCCAGCATTTT
cdr3_aa: CASSLEHGETQHF

j_call: TRBJ2-5
clone_size: many
d_call: TRBD1
v_call: TRBV6-1
cdr3_nt: TGTGCCAGCAGTGTCCTGGGACAGGGCGATGAGACCCAGTACTTC
cdr3_aa: CASSVLGQGDETQYF

j_call: TRBJ2-2
clone_size: many
d_call: NA
v_call: TRBV29-1
cdr3_nt: TGCAGCGGGGGATCCGGCACCGGGGAGCTGTTTTTT
cdr3_aa: CSGGSGTGELFF

j_call: TRBJ1-1
clone_size: many
d_call: NA
v_call: TRBV7-2
cdr3_nt: TGTGCCAGCAGCTTAAGCGCCCTTCGGGTTTTGAACACTGAAGCTTTCTTT
cdr3_aa: CASSLSALRVLNTEAFF

j_call: TRBJ2-5
clone_size: many
d_call: TRBD2
v_call: TRBV5-6
cdr3_nt: TGTGCCAGCAGCTTGGCCGGGACTAACCAAGAGACCCAGTACTTC
cdr3_aa: CASSLAGTNQETQYF

j_call: TRBJ1-5
clone_size: NA
d_call: NA
v_call: TRBV24-1
cdr3_nt: TGTGCCACCAGTGCCGCCGGGGGGGATCAGCCCCAGCATTTT
cdr3_aa: CATSAAGGDQPQHF

j_call: TRBJ2-7
clone_size: once
d_call: NA
v_call: TRBV2
cdr3_nt: TGTGCCAGCAGTGAAGCTTGGGGCGAGCAGTACTTC
cdr3_aa: CASSEAWGEQYF

j_call: TRBJ1-1
clone_size: NA
d_call: NA
v_call: TRBV24-1
cdr3_nt: TGTGCCGCCAGCACCGTAGGGTCCACTGAAGCTTTCTTT
cdr3_aa: CAASTVGSTEAFF

j_call: TRBJ1-1
clone_size: NA
d_call: NA
v_call: TRBV4-1
cdr3_nt: TGCGCCAGCAGTACAGAGGGAAAACTCACTGAAGCTTTCTTT
cdr3_aa: CASSTEGKLTEAFF

j_call: TRBJ1-1
clone_size: many
d_call: NA
v_call: TRBV5-6
cdr3_nt: TGTGCCAGCAGCCCGGACCCGCCCGGGTTCATGAACACTGAAGCTTTCTTT
cdr3_aa: CASSPDPPGFMNTEAFF

j_call: TRBJ1-2
clone_size: NA
d_call: TRBD1
v_call: TRBV29-1
cdr3_nt: TGCAGCGTCGTGACAGGGGCGTATGGCTACACCTTC
cdr3_aa: CSVVTGAYGYTF

j_call: TRBJ1-2
clone_size: NA
d_call: NA
v_call: TRBV5-1
cdr3_nt: TGCGCCTGCAGCTTGGACAGAACTAACTATGGCTACACCTTT
cdr3_aa: CACSLDRTNYGYTF

j_call: TRBJ1-5
clone_size: NA
d_call: NA
v_call: TRBV2
cdr3_nt: TGTGCCAGCAGTGAATTTGACCGACGGAGCAATCAGCCCCAGCATTTT
cdr3_aa: CASSEFDRRSNQPQHF

j_call: TRBJ2-2
clone_size: few
d_call: TRBD1
v_call: TRBV27
cdr3_nt: TGTGCCAGCAGTTTATTGGTCCCCCGTGACAGGGTGAGCACCGGGGAGCTGTTTTTT
cdr3_aa: CASSLLVPRDRVSTGELFF

j_call: TRBJ2-2
clone_size: NA
d_call: TRBD1
v_call: TRBV15
cdr3_nt: TGTGCCACCAGCAGCTCCGGGACAGGGGCCACCGGGGAGCTGTTTTTT
cdr3_aa: CATSSSGTGATGELFF

j_call: TRBJ2-3
clone_size: many
d_call: TRBD1
v_call: TRBV24-1
cdr3_nt: TGTGCCACCAGTGATTTTACAGGGGGCAAGGATACGCAGTATTTT
cdr3_aa: CATSDFTGGKDTQYF

j_call: TRBJ1-1
clone_size: medium-sized
d_call: TRBD1
v_call: TRBV29-1
cdr3_nt: TGCAGCACTCGGACAGGCCAGAACACTGAAGCTTTCTTT
cdr3_aa: CSTRTGQNTEAFF

j_call: TRBJ1-2
clone_size: medium-sized
d_call: TRBD1
v_call: TRBV24-1
cdr3_nt: TGTGCCACCAGTGATTTGACAGGGGATGGCTACACCTTC
cdr3_aa: CATSDLTGDGYTF

j_call: TRBJ1-5
clone_size: NA
d_call: TRBD1
v_call: TRBV20-1
cdr3_nt: TGCAGTGCGCCCACAACAGGGGGCAATCAGCCCCAGCATTTT
cdr3_aa: CSAPTTGGNQPQHF

j_call: TRBJ2-7
clone_size: many
d_call: TRBD1
v_call: TRBV29-1
cdr3_nt: TGCAGCGTTTCGACAGGGATAACCTACGAGCAGTACTTC
cdr3_aa: CSVSTGITYEQYF

j_call: TRBJ1-5
clone_size: NA
d_call: TRBD1
v_call: TRBV9
cdr3_nt: TGTGCCAGCAGCGCCTCACAGGGGCCCCAGCCCCAGCATTTT
cdr3_aa: CASSASQGPQPQHF

j_call: TRBJ2-6
clone_size: many
d_call: NA
v_call: TRBV19
cdr3_nt: TGTGCCAGTAGTCAGGGGAGCTCTGGGGCCAACGTCCTGACTTTC
cdr3_aa: CASSQGSSGANVLTF

j_call: TRBJ1-1
clone_size: NA
d_call: NA
v_call: TRBV18
cdr3_nt: TGTACCAGCTCACCCCCGACCGTGAACACTGAAGCTTTCTTT
cdr3_aa: CTSSPPTVNTEAFF

j_call: TRBJ1-5
clone_size: many
d_call: NA
v_call: TRBV6-4
cdr3_nt: TGTGCCAGCATGCGGGGCAGGGACCACAATCAGCCCCAGCATTTT
cdr3_aa: CASMRGRDHNQPQHF

j_call: TRBJ1-3
clone_size: many
d_call: NA
v_call: TRBV2
cdr3_nt: TGTGCCAGCTCACAGTGGGGCTCTGGAAACACCATATATTTT
cdr3_aa: CASSQWGSGNTIYF

j_call: TRBJ1-1
clone_size: NA
d_call: TRBD1
v_call: TRBV27
cdr3_nt: TGTGCCAGCAGTCCGTACAGGGGGTGGAACGCTGAAGCTTTCTTT
cdr3_aa: CASSPYRGWNAEAFF